This TCR beta chain originates from a study of T-cell memory formation after mild COVID-19. Study at large: TCR clusters were largely donor specific. Study-level findings and limits: The pre-infection memory compartment contained some responding clones, suggesting cross-reactive memory joined. There was no confirmation that second-wave clones peaking on day 37 were SARS-CoV-2 specific. Later expanders leaned CD4+, whereas day 15 to 85 contracting clones were balanced CD4/CD8.

The sample holds a few counts of this clonotype. The antigen is unknown. Via MiXCR, TCRdb re-called the 5' RACE reads, giving one row per CDR3 protein. This sample has more than 70,000 distinct CDR3 sequences, with 14% found just once. This CDR3 contains 14 residues. Trimming shortened V by 0 bases and J by 10 bases, and 15 bases separated the two germline ends. The germline V gene encodes CDR1 MGHRA and CDR2 YSYEKL. The chain combines TRBV4-1 with TRBJ1-2, with D maybe TRBD1 (5 bases). The clonotype originates from an adult woman who had mild COVID-19 (a few samples of this study predate the infection). Cell type and time point are not known. The sequenced sample was PBMCs or a T cell subset sorted from them (not recorded which). The CDR3 protein is CASSQDGDGWVYTF. CDR3 sequence (DNA): TGCGCCAGCAGCCAAGACGGGGACGGCTGGGTCTACACCTTC.